A single sample gave rise to the 20 T cell receptor beta chains below, sequenced in a study of blood T cell repertoires in COVID-19. Data came from immunoSEQ multiplex PCR; TCRdb stores just in-frame clones and leaves some out. The sample lists roughly 410,000 clones, around 89% occurring once. The sequenced sample consisted of peripheral blood. All receptors derive from a woman aged 40-49 years with COVID-19, enrolled during active disease.

The chain couples TRBV19 to TRBJ1-2; D perhaps matches TRBD1 (5 bases). The V gene's germline CDR1 is LNHDA and CDR2 SQIVND (reference sequence). Trimming removed 7 bases from V and 3 bases from J, with 18 bases in between. This CDR3 spans 15 amino acids. CDR3 in amino acids: CASTLTGGGYYGYTF. The CDR3 bases are TGTGCCAGTACCCTAACAGGCGGGGGGTACTATGGCTACACCTTC.

The count of this clone is one. V and J are TRBV18 and TRBJ1-4, with 9 bases identical to TRBD1. V lost 4 bases and J lost 6; bases outside the gene matches: 3. The CDR3 runs 14 residues. CDR1 is KGHSH and CDR2 is LQKENI in the germline V gene. The CDR3, as DNA: TGTGCCAGCTCACGACAGGGGGTCGATGAAAAACTGTTTTTT. This codes for CASSRQGVDEKLFF.

The chain has TRBV4-2 and TRBJ1-2; 7 bases agree with TRBD1. This CDR3 is built from 14 residues. V shed 3 bases, J shed 3 bases, and the junction held 4 bases outside the gene matches. CDR1 is LGHNA, CDR2 YNFKEQ, per germline. CDR3 DNA: TGTGCCAGCAGCCAGGATACAGGGGACTATGGCTACACCTTC. This translates into CASSQDTGDYGYTF.

The rearrangement joins TRBV7-2 to TRBJ2-7; 11 nucleotides match TRBD2. Germline CDR1 and CDR2: SGHTA and FQGNSA. Trimming removed 3 bases from V and 6 bases from J; junction bases left unmatched: 7. The length of the CDR3 is 15 residues. The CDR3 DNA is TGTGCCAGCAGCTTTACCCTAGCGGGAGGATCCGAGCAGTACTTC. This gives the protein CASSFTLAGGSEQYF.

In its sample, this clone was seen a few times. J is TRBJ2-5 and V is TRBV7-9; 11 bases match TRBD2. This CDR3 is built from 17 residues. Trimming removed 4 bases from V and 4 bases from J; junction bases left unmatched: 11. Germline CDR1 SEHNR, CDR2 FQNEAQ (reference sequence). The CDR3 reads CASSSYSGGVLGETQYF. The CDR3 nucleotides are TGTGCCAGCAGCTCTTATAGCGGGGGGGTTTTAGGAGAGACCCAGTACTTC.

The gene calls are TRBV19 and TRBJ2-2; D gene ambiguous. The CDR3 spans 16 residues. Germline CDR1 is LNHDA and CDR2 is SQIVND (reference sequence). V dropped 4 bases and J dropped 0 bases, with 12 bases sitting between them. The CDR3 region has the DNA TGTGCCAGTAGTAGGGCCGCGTCTGCGAACACCGGGGAGCTGTTTTTT. Translating gives CASSRAASANTGELFF. Full variable domain (missing parts from reference TRBV19 and TRBJ2-2): DGGITQSPKYLFRKEGQNVTLSCEQNLNHDAMYWYRQDPGQGLRLIYYSQIVNDFQKGDIAEGYSVSREKKESFPLTVTSAQKNPTAFYLCASSRAASANTGELFFGEGSRLTVL.

The table lists this clone with a few counts. The chain uses TRBV12-3 or TRBV12-4 and TRBJ1-5, with D maybe TRBD1 (5 bases). V lost 6 bases to trimming and J lost 7 bases, with 10 bases between them. The CDR3 is 12 residues long. The CDR3 reads CASRFRGQPQHF. DNA for the CDR3: TGTGCCAGCAGGTTTCGGGGGCAGCCCCAGCATTTT.

The rearrangement joins TRBV3-1 (or the pseudogene TRBV3-2) to TRBJ1-2; 11 nucleotides agree with TRBD1. The CDR3 runs 15 residues. V gave up 4 bases and J gave up 5 bases; unmatched junction bases: 6. Germline V gives CDR1 LGHDT, CDR2 YNNKEL (reference sequence). The CDR3 DNA follows: TGTGCCAGCAGCCCCGGACAGGGGGCCTTTTATGGCTACACCTTC. Its translation is CASSPGQGAFYGYTF.

This rearrangement joins TRBV28 to TRBJ1-1, with D possibly TRBD1 on 5 matching bases. Per germline, CDR1 MDHEN and CDR2 SYDVKM. V lost 7 bases and J lost 2, with 20 bases in between. The CDR3 is made up of 16 amino acids. Here the CDR3 reads CASIRFPRALNTEAFF. The CDR3 DNA reads as TGTGCCAGCATTCGATTCCCCAGGGCTCTAAACACTGAAGCTTTCTTT. The full variable domain, completed using reference TRBV28 and TRBJ1-1, is DVKVTQSSRYLVKRTGEKVFLECVQDMDHENMFWYRQDPGLGLRLIYFSYDVKMKEKGDIPEGYSVSREKKERFSLILESASTNQTSMYLCASIRFPRALNTEAFFGQGTRLTVV.

This rearrangement joins TRBV7-2 to TRBJ1-3; D is unclear. The germline V and J ends were trimmed by 4 bases and 4 bases, with 11 bases remaining between them. The germline V gene has CDR1 SGHTA and CDR2 FQGNSA. The CDR3 extends over 14 amino acids. CDR3 DNA sequence: TGTGCCAGCAGCTCCCCTACCCCCGGAAACACCATATATTTT. Its protein product is CASSSPTPGNTIYF.

A single count supports this clone. This chain connects TRBV5-1 to TRBJ2-1; TRBD2 aligns across 11 bases. The V gene's germline CDR1 is SGHRS and CDR2 YFSETQ. The CDR3 has 14 residues. After removal of 4 bases from V and 8 bases from J, the junction contained 5 bases not matched to a gene. CDR3 DNA: TGCGCCAGCAGCCGACTAGCGGGACGGGATGAGCAGTTCTTC. Protein product: CASSRLAGRDEQFF.

CDR3 region: CASSESGSRGYTF. The CDR3 DNA is TGTGCCAGCAGTGAATCGGGGAGCAGAGGCTACACCTTC. This chain joins TRBV25-1 and TRBJ1-2; D is unclear. Between the trimmed V and J ends, which lost 1 base and 8 bases, there was a span of 11 bases. The germline gives CDR1 MGHDK, CDR2 SYGVNS. The CDR3 loop spans 13 amino acids.

The chain recombines TRBV5-5 with TRBJ1-5, with a possible D match to TRBD1 (5 bases). CDR3 length equals 15 residues. Germline V CDR1 and CDR2: SGHKS, YYEKEE (reference sequence). V was clipped by 0 bases and J by 5 bases, with 12 bases between them. This CDR3 is CASSLAGGEDQPQHF. The CDR3 DNA reads as TGTGCCAGCAGCTTGGCGGGGGGAGAGGATCAGCCCCAGCATTTT.

The chain has TRBV6-6 and TRBJ2-7; TRBD1 might be the D (6 bases). Germline V gene lookup returns CDR1 MNHNY and CDR2 SVGAGI (reference sequence). The CDR3 contains 16 residues. Trimming stripped 6 bases from V and 2 bases from J, with 20 bases between. DNA for the CDR3: TGTGCCAGCAGCCTTAGTCGGGACAAGCCGCCCTACGAGCAGTACTTC. Translating gives CASSLSRDKPPYEQYF.

On this clone itself: The junction departs from the called germline gene at one end, perhaps through a read error. The V gene is TRBV7-7, the J gene TRBJ2-5; 12 bases line up with TRBD2. The CDR3 is 14 amino acids. Germline V gene lookup returns CDR1 SSHAT and CDR2 FNYEAQ (reference sequence). The CDR3 DNA reads as TGTGCTAGCAGCCCGAGACTAGCGGGGGTGGCCCAGTACTTC. Amino acid sequence: CASSPRLAGVAQYF.

The chain has TRBV6-6 and TRBJ2-5; D gene ambiguous. Looked up from germline, CDR1 is MNHNY and CDR2 is SVGAGI (reference sequence). The CDR3 totals 15 residues. Trimming took off 6 bases at V and 2 bases at J, with 16 bases between the two ends. DNA of the CDR3: TGTGCCAGCAGCCGTCCGTCGAGAGGTCAAGAGACCCAGTACTTC. The encoded protein is CASSRPSRGQETQYF.

V and J are TRBV4-1 and TRBJ1-2; a possible D gene is TRBD1 (5 bases). Looked up from germline, CDR1 is MGHRA and CDR2 is YSYEKL. This CDR3 is 16 amino acids long. Trimming stripped 6 bases from V and 1 base from J, with 18 bases between. The CDR3: CASSASGGTFNYGYTF. The CDR3 DNA sequence: TGCGCCAGCAGTGCTTCTGGGGGGACTTTTAACTATGGCTACACCTTC.

This chain joins TRBV19 and TRBJ1-6, with a possible D match to TRBD1 (5 bases). The CDR3 loop spans 13 amino acids. The germline CDR1 and CDR2 sequences are LNHDA and SQIVND (reference sequence). Trimming cost V 6 bases and J 9 bases, with 12 bases left between them. For the CDR3, the DNA is TGTGCCAGTAGAGCAGGGTGGATTTCACCCCTCCACTTT. Its translation: CASRAGWISPLHF.

The chain combines TRBV7-2 with TRBJ1-1, with D possibly being TRBD1 (6 bases). Looked up from germline, CDR1 is SGHTA and CDR2 is FQGNSA. The CDR3 is 14 amino acids. Trimming left V 8 bases short and J 1 base short, with 14 bases between. The CDR3 protein is CASVPGHANTEAFF. CDR3 nucleotides: TGTGCCAGCGTTCCGGGACACGCGAACACTGAAGCTTTCTTT.

CDR3 bases: TGTGCCAGCAGTTTATTTGACACAGGGGGTGGCTATGGCTACACCTTC. Translation gives CASSLFDTGGGYGYTF. This sequence joins TRBV28 and TRBJ1-2; TRBD1 matches 8 bases. J lost 4 bases, V lost 1 base, and 8 bases had no gene match. CDR1 MDHEN and CDR2 SYDVKM come from the germline V gene. CDR3 length equals 16 residues.